This record concerns one T cell receptor beta chain sequence. The data derive from a study of blood T cell repertoires in COVID-19. Study in general: Sites in the United States, Italy and Spain provided acute and convalescent COVID-19 samples. Sample material is recorded as cDNA or gDNA derived from T cells, B-cell-depleted T cells, or PBMCs.

Trimming stripped 6 bases from V and 4 bases from J, with 13 bases between. The CDR3 contains 13 residues. Germline V lookup: CDR1 SQVTM, CDR2 ANQGSEA. Under the authors' procedure: From reference gene primer amplification, estimates of nucleated cell counts were derived. Clones were read by immunoSEQ multiplex PCR, and TCRdb kept only the in-frame ones, dropping some. V, J and clone size are taken as reported in that table, and D and trimming were inferred from the DNA itself. The sample shows 140,000 to 150,000 clones, about 89% of them seen only once. Material: peripheral blood. V gene TRBV29-1 combines with J gene TRBJ1-3; D perhaps matches TRBD1 (5 bases). This sequence originates from a man aged 60 to 69 with active or convalescent COVID-19. CDR3 residues: CSVGRANGNTIYF. The CDR3 nucleotides read TGCAGCGTCGGCAGGGCGAACGGAAACACCATATATTTT.